This T cell receptor (beta chain) was found in a study of T-cell memory formation after mild COVID-19. Whole-study findings and limits: Some clones that responded turned up in pre-infection memory, which suggests that cross-reactive memory joined in. Most CD4+ clones that shrank were in CM and EM, while CD8+ ones turned up in EMRA.

Constant-segment primers and 5'RACE yielded cDNA libraries for TCR alpha and TCR beta, each carrying sample barcodes and UMIs. TCRdb recomputed calls from the 5' RACE reads with MiXCR, one row per CDR3 protein. The sample holds about 110,000 distinct CDR3 sequences, roughly 14% seen once. V was trimmed by 5 bases and J by 4 bases, leaving 14 bases between them. CDR1 LNHDA and CDR2 SQIVND come from the germline V gene (reference sequence). The CDR3 has 14 amino acids. This clonotype has only a few counts. Its antigen is not known. The material sequenced was PBMCs or a T cell subset sorted from them (not recorded which). The chain combines TRBV19 with TRBJ1-1, with TRBD1 as a possible D gene (5 bases). This TCR derives from a man aged 18 to 29 who had mild COVID-19 (a few samples of this study predate the infection). Cell type and time point are not known. The CDR3, as DNA: TGTGCCAGTAGTTCATGGGGGGGGAGCACTGAAGCTTTCTTT. It translates to CASSSWGGSTEAFF.